A single sample gave rise to the 26 T cell receptor beta chains below, sequenced in a study of spatial heterogeneity in lung cancer. Time point described: sample taken at primary tumor resection. One entry per CDR3 protein, called by TCRdb with MiXCR from the 5' RACE reads. The table lists some 16,000 distinct CDR3 sequences, 3.6% of them singletons. The sample was normal lung tissue next to the tumor, taken at surgery. These receptors came from a male donor with early-stage non-small cell lung cancer.

By share, this clonotype counts as medium-sized. In a library made to pick up alpha chains, this beta chain is a stray read with a size that means little. J is TRBJ2-7 and V is TRBV5-1; perhaps D is TRBD1 or TRBD2 (5 bases each). Germline-derived CDR1 and CDR2 are SGHRS and YFSETQ. This CDR3 has 14 amino acids. Trimming left V 4 bases short and J 5 bases short, with 16 bases between. For the CDR3, the DNA is TGCGCCAGCAGCATGTCAGGGACGCTGAACGAGCAGTACTTC. This codes for CASSMSGTLNEQYF.

This clonotype came up many times. This beta chain slipped into a library made for alpha chains as a stray read, so its size is not meaningful. The rearrangement uses TRBV6-6 and TRBJ1-4; D is perhaps TRBD1 (5 bases). The V and J ends lost 5 bases and 3 bases respectively, with 10 bases between them. Germline CDR1 MNHNY, CDR2 SVGAGI (reference sequence). The CDR3 spans 14 residues. This chain's CDR3 is CASSTGGSNEKLFF. In DNA, the CDR3 is TGTGCCAGCAGTACCGGGGGGTCTAATGAAAAACTGTTTTTT.

By share, this clonotype counts as large. This beta chain is an off-target read within a library intended for alpha chains, so its frequency means little. The J gene is TRBJ2-2, the V gene TRBV9; no clear D. Germline CDR1 is SGDLS and CDR2 is YYNGEE. V was cut by 4 bases and J by 5 bases, with 6 bases left in between. This CDR3 spans 12 amino acids. The CDR3 is CASSPPTGELFF. The DNA for the CDR3 is TGTGCCAGCAGCCCCCCGACCGGGGAGCTGTTTTTT.

This clonotype was counted ten times or more. This beta chain is a stray read from a library made for alpha chains; its abundance is not meaningful. J is TRBJ2-3 and V is TRBV3-1, with unresolved D. This CDR3 is 14 amino acids long. Germline CDR1 LGHDT, CDR2 YNNKEL (reference sequence). V dropped 1 base and J dropped 6 bases, with 11 bases sitting between them. The CDR3 reads CASSQGIPADTQYF. The CDR3 DNA reads TGTGCCAGCAGCCAAGGTATACCTGCCGATACGCAGTATTTT.

This clonotype came up many times. This beta chain appears as a stray read in a library generated for alpha chains; its size is not informative. V is TRBV7-2 and J is TRBJ2-7, with a weak D call TRBD1 (6 bases). V lost 3 bases and J 0 bases, leaving 15 bases between the germline ends. Germline V CDR1 and CDR2: SGHTA, FQGNSA. The CDR3 length is 16 residues. CDR3 region: CASSFNRDVSSYEQYF. The CDR3 coding sequence is TGTGCCAGCAGCTTCAACAGGGACGTGAGCTCCTACGAGCAGTACTTC.

This clonotype came up many times. A library made for alpha chains picked up this beta chain off target, so its size means little. The genes are TRBV10-3 and TRBJ2-7; D possibly corresponds to TRBD2 (6 bases). This CDR3 has 14 amino acids. Germline CDR1 is ENHRY and CDR2 is SYGVKD. Trimming removed 4 bases from V and 2 bases from J, with 12 bases in between. CDR3 DNA: TGTGCCATCAGTGGACTAGGGAAAGCCTACGAGCAGTACTTC. Translated, it gives CAISGLGKAYEQYF.

This clonotype was counted ten times or more. This beta chain is off target for a library built for alpha chains, so its abundance means little. The V gene is TRBV7-9, the J gene TRBJ2-1; D is unresolved. The CDR3 length is 10 residues. Germline V gene sequence: CDR1 SEHNR, CDR2 FQNEAQ (reference sequence). V lost 1 base, J lost 15 bases, and 7 bases lay in between. The CDR3 sequence: CASSLEGGFF. The CDR3 DNA reads as TGTGCCAGCAGCTTAGAAGGCGGGTTCTTC.

This clonotype was observed many times. This beta chain is off target for a library built for alpha chains, so its abundance means little. The V and J genes are TRBV5-1 and TRBJ2-7, with 9 bases aligning to TRBD2. Germline CDR1 SGHRS, CDR2 YFSETQ. The trim removed 4 bases at V and 7 bases at J, leaving 9 bases unmatched. CDR3 size: 14 residues. This CDR3 is CASSVAGAPGEQYF. DNA for the CDR3: TGCGCCAGCAGCGTAGCGGGAGCCCCGGGTGAGCAGTACTTC. The full variable domain, in which reference TRBV5-1 and TRBJ2-7 provide the parts outside the CDR3, is KAGVTQTPRYLIKTRGQQVTLSCSPISGHRSVSWYQQTPGQGLQFLFEYFSETQRNKGNFPGRFSGRQFSNSRSEMNVSTLELGDSALYLCASSVAGAPGEQYFGPGTRLTVT.

By its share, this clonotype is medium-sized (0.01 to 0.1%). This beta chain lies outside the target of a library built for alpha chains; its clone size means little. For the CDR3, the DNA is TGCAGCGTTGCTCGCGACGGCGGGGAGCTGTTTTTT. This codes for CSVARDGGELFF. The chain combines TRBV29-1 with TRBJ2-2, with D hard to call. The CDR3 totals 12 residues. The V and J ends lost 4 bases and 7 bases respectively, with 10 bases between them. Germline V lookup: CDR1 SQVTM, CDR2 ANQGSEA.

Judged by abundance, this clonotype is medium-sized. This beta chain is an off-target read within a library intended for alpha chains, so its frequency means little. The rearrangement joins TRBV7-2 to TRBJ2-5; D gene uncertain. V lost 3 bases and J 4 bases, leaving 6 bases between the germline ends. The CDR3 is made up of 12 amino acids. Germline values: CDR1 SGHTA, CDR2 FQGNSA. The CDR3 DNA reads as TGTGCCAGCAGCTTTAGTGGAGAGACCCAGTACTTC. It specifies CASSFSGETQYF.

This clonotype has at least ten counts. Since it is a stray read in a library aimed at alpha chains, this beta chain has a size that is not meaningful. The rearrangement uses TRBV7-6 and TRBJ2-2, with D possibly being TRBD1 or TRBD2 (5 bases each). This CDR3 comprises 16 residues. Germline CDR1 reads SGHVS; CDR2 reads FNYEAQ. V was trimmed by 1 base and J by 6 bases, leaving 15 bases between them. CDR3 sequence reads: CASSLEVGEFAGELFF. CDR3 nucleotide sequence: TGTGCCAGCAGCTTAGAAGTGGGGGAGTTCGCCGGGGAGCTGTTTTTT.

This clonotype appeared many times. This beta chain is off target for a library built for alpha chains, so its abundance means little. The chain has TRBV4-1 and TRBJ1-4, with D hard to call. CDR3 length equals 11 residues. Germline V lookup: CDR1 MGHRA, CDR2 YSYEKL. Trimming took 4 bases from V and 5 from J, leaving 2 bases between them. The CDR3 region has the DNA TGCGCCAGCAGCCGAAATGAAAAACTGTTTTTT. Protein sequence: CASSRNEKLFF.

This clonotype was seen at least ten times. This beta chain appears as a stray read in a library generated for alpha chains; its size is not informative. The chain uses TRBV7-6 and TRBJ2-5; a weak D match, TRBD2 (5 bases). V was cut by 1 base and J by 5 bases, with 11 bases left in between. There are 14 residues in the CDR3. Germline CDR1 reads SGHVS; CDR2 reads FNYEAQ. The CDR3 loop reads CASSLGPGWETQYF. For the CDR3, the DNA is TGTGCCAGCAGCTTAGGGCCGGGATGGGAGACCCAGTACTTC.

The sample holds many counts of this clonotype. A library prepared for alpha chains yielded this beta chain as an off-target read; its size is of little meaning. The CDR3 spells CASCGLAGWNTGELFF. In DNA form, the CDR3 reads TGTGCCAGCTGCGGACTAGCGGGATGGAACACCGGGGAGCTGTTTTTT. The rearrangement links TRBV12-3 or TRBV12-4 to TRBJ2-2; TRBD2 aligns across 12 bases. The CDR3 consists of 16 residues. V trimming: 8 bases; J trimming: 1 base; junction bases outside the gene matches: 5.

This clonotype was counted ten times or more. This beta chain is off target for a library built for alpha chains, so its abundance means little. CDR3 sequence: CSARGYDRPPNTEAFF. As DNA, the CDR3 is TGCAGTGCTAGAGGCTATGACAGGCCCCCGAACACTGAAGCTTTCTTT. The chain carries TRBV20-1 and TRBJ1-1; possible D gene TRBD1, 6 bases. Germline-derived CDR1 and CDR2 are DFQATT and SNEGSKA (reference sequence). Trimming pared 1 base from V and 1 base from J, leaving 16 bases between. The CDR3 has 16 amino acids.

Many counts were recorded for this clonotype. This beta chain appears as a stray read in a library generated for alpha chains; its size is not informative. The chain couples TRBV20-1 to TRBJ1-5, with D tentatively TRBD1 (5 bases). Germline loops: CDR1 DFQATT, CDR2 SNEGSKA (reference sequence). V dropped 1 base and J dropped 4 bases, with 14 bases sitting between them. The CDR3 length is 15 residues. DNA of the CDR3: TGCAGTGCTAGAGCTCCGGGACGAAGAAATCAGCCCCAGCATTTT. Translating gives CSARAPGRRNQPQHF.

This clonotype ranks as medium-sized (0.01 to 0.1%). This beta chain represents an off-target read in a library built for alpha chains; its size is of limited meaning. J is TRBJ1-1 and V is TRBV4-1; D unresolved. The CDR3 covers 16 residues. Trimming pared 2 bases from V and 0 bases from J, leaving 13 bases between. Germline V gene lookup returns CDR1 MGHRA and CDR2 YSYEKL. CDR3: CASSQSPNAVNTEAFF. The CDR3 bases are TGCGCCAGCAGCCAAAGCCCTAATGCCGTGAACACTGAAGCTTTCTTT.

In its sample, this clonotype was seen many times. This beta chain is a stray read from a library made for alpha chains; its abundance is not meaningful. The J gene is TRBJ1-2, the V gene TRBV20-1, with D perhaps matching TRBD1 (6 bases). V was shortened by 6 bases and J by 0 bases, with 14 bases between the two germline ends. This CDR3 spans 14 amino acids. Germline V gene lookup returns CDR1 DFQATT and CDR2 SNEGSKA (reference sequence). CDR3 loop: CSALPGAPNYGYTF. In nucleotides, the CDR3 is TGCAGTGCGTTACCAGGGGCCCCTAACTATGGCTACACCTTC.

This clonotype was recorded many times. For a library built for alpha chains, this beta chain is a stray read; little rests on its size. The chain couples TRBV20-1 to TRBJ2-3, with TRBD1 identical over 10 bases. The CDR3 has 14 amino acids. V lost 5 bases and J lost 3; bases outside the gene matches: 5. Germline CDR1 DFQATT, CDR2 SNEGSKA (reference sequence). CDR3 in DNA: TGCAGTGCTCGGGGACAGGGGTCGACAGATACGCAGTATTTT. Translating it yields CSARGQGSTDTQYF.

This clonotype has ten or more counts. This beta chain appears as a stray read in a library generated for alpha chains; its size is not informative. This rearrangement joins TRBV5-1 to TRBJ1-1, with TRBD1 matching over 9 bases. CDR1 and CDR2 (germline): SGHRS, YFSETQ. J lost 6 bases, V lost 0 bases, and 6 bases had no gene match. This CDR3 has 15 amino acids. CDR3 loop: CASSLAGDRASEAFF. For the CDR3, the DNA is TGCGCCAGCAGCTTGGCCGGGGACAGGGCCTCTGAAGCTTTCTTT. Together with reference TRBV5-1 and TRBJ1-1, the CDR3 gives the full variable domain: KAGVTQTPRYLIKTRGQQVTLSCSPISGHRSVSWYQQTPGQGLQFLFEYFSETQRNKGNFPGRFSGRQFSNSRSEMNVSTLELGDSALYLCASSLAGDRASEAFFGQGTRLTVV.

As concerns this clonotype: This may stem from a read error, because a much larger clone lies one nucleotide away. With the library built for alpha chains, this beta chain is off target and its frequency is not meaningful. The J gene is TRBJ2-5, the V gene TRBV30; TRBD2 aligns across 12 bases. The CDR3 is made up of 15 amino acids. Germline lookup yields CDR1 GTSNPN and CDR2 SVGIG (reference sequence). Here the CDR3 reads CARSRSGTSGETQYF. CDR3 in DNA: TGTGCCCGGAGTCGCTCGGGGACTAGCGGGGAGACCCAGTACTTC.

This clonotype showed up many times. Because this beta chain is a stray read in a library intended to capture alpha chains, its abundance should not be given much weight. The chain is built from TRBV27 and TRBJ1-1; D is perhaps TRBD1 (5 bases). Germline V gene data show CDR1 as MNHEY and CDR2 as SMNVEV (reference sequence). V was shortened by 3 bases and J by 5 bases, with 10 bases between the two germline ends. The CDR3 length is 13 residues. CDR3 residues: CASSFGARTEAFF. Here the CDR3 DNA reads TGTGCCAGCAGTTTTGGGGCGCGAACTGAAGCTTTCTTT.

This clonotype has at least ten counts. This beta chain is an unintended read in a library built for alpha chains; its size means little. J is TRBJ2-3 and V is TRBV20-1; no clear D. The germline V and J ends were trimmed by 5 bases and 0 bases, with 18 bases remaining between them. CDR1 and CDR2 from the germline V gene are DFQATT and SNEGSKA (reference sequence). The CDR3 contains 16 residues. The CDR3 loop is CSASPSVRTSTDTQYF. The CDR3 nucleotides are TGCAGTGCTTCTCCCAGCGTACGCACTAGCACAGATACGCAGTATTTT.

Ten or more counts support this clonotype. This beta chain came through as a stray read in a library set up for alpha chains, and its size says little. This chain uses TRBV7-9 with TRBJ2-6, with unresolved D. With 5 bases removed from V and 4 bases from J, the gap between germline ends came to 9 bases. CDR3 size: 14 residues. Germline lookup yields CDR1 SEHNR and CDR2 FQNEAQ (reference sequence). DNA of the CDR3: TGTGCCAGCAGCCTCGTCTCGGGGGCCAACGTCCTGACTTTC. Encoded protein: CASSLVSGANVLTF.

This clonotype was seen repeatedly, ten times or more. Since it is a stray read in a library aimed at alpha chains, this beta chain has a size that is not meaningful. The chain has TRBV7-8 and TRBJ2-1; TRBD2 matches at 8 bases. CDR1 and CDR2 (germline): SGHVS, FQNEAQ. V shed 1 base, J shed 3 bases, and the junction held 5 bases outside the gene matches. This CDR3 spans 16 amino acids. CDR3 region: CASSLVSGINYNEQFF. The CDR3 DNA is TGTGCCAGCAGCTTAGTTAGCGGGATAAACTACAATGAGCAGTTCTTC.

This clonotype was recorded many times. For a library built for alpha chains, this beta chain is a stray read; little rests on its size. The V call is TRBV2, the J call TRBJ1-5, with 8 positions matching TRBD1. Unmatched junction bases numbered 9, after V lost 6 bases and J lost 2 bases. The CDR3 length is 16 residues. Germline lookup yields CDR1 SNHLY and CDR2 FYNNEI. The CDR3 bases are TGTGCCAGCAGCGTAGACAGGGGTCGGGGCAATCAGCCCCAGCATTTT. Amino acids: CASSVDRGRGNQPQHF.